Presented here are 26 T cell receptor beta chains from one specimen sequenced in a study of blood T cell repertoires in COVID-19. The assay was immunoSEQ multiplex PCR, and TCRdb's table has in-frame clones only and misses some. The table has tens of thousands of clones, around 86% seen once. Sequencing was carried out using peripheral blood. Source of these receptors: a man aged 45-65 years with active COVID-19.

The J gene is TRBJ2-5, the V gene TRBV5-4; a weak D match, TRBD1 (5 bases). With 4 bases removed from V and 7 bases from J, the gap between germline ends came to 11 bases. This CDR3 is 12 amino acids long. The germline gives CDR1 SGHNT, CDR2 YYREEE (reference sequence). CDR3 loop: CASSQGEPTQYF. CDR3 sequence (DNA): TGTGCCAGCAGCCAGGGTGAGCCGACCCAGTACTTC.

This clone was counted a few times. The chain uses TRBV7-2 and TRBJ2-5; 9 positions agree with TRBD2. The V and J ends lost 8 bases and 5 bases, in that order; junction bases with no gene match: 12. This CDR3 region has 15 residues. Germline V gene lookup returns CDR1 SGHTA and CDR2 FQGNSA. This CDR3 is CASVPSAGGGETQYF. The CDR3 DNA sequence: TGTGCCAGCGTCCCATCGGCGGGAGGGGGTGAGACCCAGTACTTC.

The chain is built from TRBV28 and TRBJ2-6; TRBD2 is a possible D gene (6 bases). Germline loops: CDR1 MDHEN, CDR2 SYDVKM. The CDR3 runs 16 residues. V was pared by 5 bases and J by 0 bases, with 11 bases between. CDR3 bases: TGTGCCAGCAGTCCTGGGGGGACCTCTGGGGCCAACGTCCTGACTTTC. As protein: CASSPGGTSGANVLTF. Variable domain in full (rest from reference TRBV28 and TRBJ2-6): DVKVTQSSRYLVKRTGEKVFLECVQDMDHENMFWYRQDPGLGLRLIYFSYDVKMKEKGDIPEGYSVSREKKERFSLILESASTNQTSMYLCASSPGGTSGANVLTFGAGSRLTVL.

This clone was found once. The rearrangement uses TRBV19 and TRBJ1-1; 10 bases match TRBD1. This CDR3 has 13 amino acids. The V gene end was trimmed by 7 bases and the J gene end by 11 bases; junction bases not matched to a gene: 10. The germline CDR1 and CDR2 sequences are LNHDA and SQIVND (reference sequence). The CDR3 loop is CASNLDRGSRAFF. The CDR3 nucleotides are TGTGCCAGTAATTTGGACAGGGGGTCGAGGGCTTTCTTT.

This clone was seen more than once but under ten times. CDR3 in amino acids: CASSSDRDAYEQYF. CDR3 nucleotides: TGTGCCAGCAGCTCGGACAGGGACGCCTACGAGCAGTACTTC. This chain links TRBV7-2 with TRBJ2-7; 8 nucleotides line up with TRBD1. Germline trimming cut 4 bases from V and 2 bases from J; bases unmatched to any gene: 4. CDR1 is SGHTA and CDR2 is FQGNSA in the germline V gene. The CDR3 extends over 14 amino acids.

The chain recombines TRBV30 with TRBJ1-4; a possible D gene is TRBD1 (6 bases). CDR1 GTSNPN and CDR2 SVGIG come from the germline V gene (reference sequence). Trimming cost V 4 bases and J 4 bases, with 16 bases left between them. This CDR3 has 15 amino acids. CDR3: CAWTPLQGVNEKLFF. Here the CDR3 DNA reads TGTGCCTGGACCCCATTACAGGGAGTTAATGAAAAACTGTTTTTT.

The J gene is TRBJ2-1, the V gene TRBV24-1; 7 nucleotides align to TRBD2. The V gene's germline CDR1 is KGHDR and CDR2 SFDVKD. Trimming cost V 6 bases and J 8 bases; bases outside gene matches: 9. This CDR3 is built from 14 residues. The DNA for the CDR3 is TGTGCCACCAGTTTTCCGGGCGGGGGTGATGAGCAGTTCTTC. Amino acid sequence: CATSFPGGGDEQFF.

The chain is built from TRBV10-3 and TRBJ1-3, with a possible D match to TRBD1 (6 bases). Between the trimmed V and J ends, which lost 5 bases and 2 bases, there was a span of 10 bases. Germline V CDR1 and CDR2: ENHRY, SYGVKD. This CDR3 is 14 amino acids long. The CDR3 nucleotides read TGTGCCATCAGTTCTCCAGGGGCTGGAAACACCATATATTTT. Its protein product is CAISSPGAGNTIYF.

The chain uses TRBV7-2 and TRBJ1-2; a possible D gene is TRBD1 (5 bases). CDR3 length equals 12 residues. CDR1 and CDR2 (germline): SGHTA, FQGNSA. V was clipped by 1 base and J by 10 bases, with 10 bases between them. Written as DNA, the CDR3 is TGTGCCAGCAGCTTAGAACCACAGGCCTACACCTTC. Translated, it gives CASSLEPQAYTF.

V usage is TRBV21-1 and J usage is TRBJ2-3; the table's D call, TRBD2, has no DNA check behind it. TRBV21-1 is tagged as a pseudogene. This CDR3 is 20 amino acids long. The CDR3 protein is CASSNSRPGLARPSTDTQYF. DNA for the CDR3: TGTGCCAGCAGCAACTCAAGACCGGGACTAGCCCGACCTAGCACAGATACGCAGTATTTT.

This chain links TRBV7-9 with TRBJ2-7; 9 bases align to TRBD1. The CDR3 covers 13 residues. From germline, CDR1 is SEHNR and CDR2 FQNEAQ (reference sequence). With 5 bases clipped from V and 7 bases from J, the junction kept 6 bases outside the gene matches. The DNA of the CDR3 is TGTGCCAGCAGCCGAGACAGGGGGGGTGAGCAGTACTTC. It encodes CASSRDRGGEQYF. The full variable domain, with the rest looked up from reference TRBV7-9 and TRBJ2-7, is DTGVSQNPRHKITKRGQNVTFRCDPISEHNRLYWYRQTLGQGPEFLTYFQNEAQLEKSRLLSDRFSAERPKGSFSTLEIQRTEQGDSAMYLCASSRDRGGEQYFGPGTRLTVT.

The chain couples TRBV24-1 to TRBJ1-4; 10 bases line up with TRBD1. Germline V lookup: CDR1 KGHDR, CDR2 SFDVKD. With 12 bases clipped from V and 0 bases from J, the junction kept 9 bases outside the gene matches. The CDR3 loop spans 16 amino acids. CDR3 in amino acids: CASSPGQGTTNEKLFF. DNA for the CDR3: TGTGCCTCCTCACCGGGACAGGGGACAACTAATGAAAAACTGTTTTTT.

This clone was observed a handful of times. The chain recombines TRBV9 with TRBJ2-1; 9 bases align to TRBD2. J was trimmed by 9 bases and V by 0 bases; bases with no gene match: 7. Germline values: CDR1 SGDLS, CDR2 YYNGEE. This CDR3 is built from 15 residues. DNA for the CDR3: TGTGCCAGCAGCGTAGTCGGGGGCGGGAGGGGTGAGCAGTTCTTC. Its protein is CASSVVGGGRGEQFF.

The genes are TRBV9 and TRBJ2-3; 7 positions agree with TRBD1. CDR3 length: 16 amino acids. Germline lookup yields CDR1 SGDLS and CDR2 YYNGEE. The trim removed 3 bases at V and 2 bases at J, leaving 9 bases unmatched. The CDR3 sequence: CASSAPGGGYTDTQYF. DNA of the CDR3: TGTGCCAGCAGCGCACCAGGGGGTGGGTACACAGATACGCAGTATTTT.

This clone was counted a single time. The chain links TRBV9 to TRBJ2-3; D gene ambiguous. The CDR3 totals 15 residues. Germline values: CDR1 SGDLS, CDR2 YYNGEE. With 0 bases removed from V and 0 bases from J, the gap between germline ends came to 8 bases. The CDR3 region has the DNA TGTGCCAGCAGCGTAGCGAGCCGAAGCACAGATACGCAGTATTTT. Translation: CASSVASRSTDTQYF. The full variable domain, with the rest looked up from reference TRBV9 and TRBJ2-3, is DSGVTQTPKHLITATGQRVTLRCSPRSGDLSVYWYQQSLDQGLQFLIQYYNGEERAKGNILERFSAQQFPDLHSELNLSSLELGDSALYFCASSVASRSTDTQYFGPGTRLTVL.

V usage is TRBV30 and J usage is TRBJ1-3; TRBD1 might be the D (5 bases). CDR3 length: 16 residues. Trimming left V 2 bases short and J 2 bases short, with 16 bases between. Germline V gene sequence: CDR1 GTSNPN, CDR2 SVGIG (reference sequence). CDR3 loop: CAWSPGKVNTGNTIYF. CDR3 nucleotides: TGTGCCTGGAGTCCAGGGAAAGTTAACACTGGAAACACCATATATTTT.

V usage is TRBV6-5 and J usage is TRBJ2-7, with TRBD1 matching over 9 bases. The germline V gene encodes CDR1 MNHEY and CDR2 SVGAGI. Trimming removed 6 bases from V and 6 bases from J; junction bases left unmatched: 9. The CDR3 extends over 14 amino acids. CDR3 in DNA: TGTGCCAGCAGACCGGGACAGGGAATTGGCGAGCAGTACTTC. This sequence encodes CASRPGQGIGEQYF.

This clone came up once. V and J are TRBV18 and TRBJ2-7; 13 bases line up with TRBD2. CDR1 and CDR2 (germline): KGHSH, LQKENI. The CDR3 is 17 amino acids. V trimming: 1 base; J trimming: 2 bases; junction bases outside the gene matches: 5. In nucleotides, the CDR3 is TGTGCCAGCTCACCACGGATCGGGACTAGCGGGACCTACGAGCAGTACTTC. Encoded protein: CASSPRIGTSGTYEQYF.

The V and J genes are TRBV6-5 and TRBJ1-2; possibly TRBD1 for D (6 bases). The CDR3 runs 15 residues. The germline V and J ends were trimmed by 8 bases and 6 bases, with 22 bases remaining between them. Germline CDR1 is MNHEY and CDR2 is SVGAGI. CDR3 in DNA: TGTGCCAGCGATCCTACAGGGAACCCCCTAGATGGCTACACCTTC. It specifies CASDPTGNPLDGYTF.

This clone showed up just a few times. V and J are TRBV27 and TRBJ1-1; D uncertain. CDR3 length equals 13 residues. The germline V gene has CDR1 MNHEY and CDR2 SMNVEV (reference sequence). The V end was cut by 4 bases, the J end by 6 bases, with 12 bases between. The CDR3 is CASSWVGRAEAFF. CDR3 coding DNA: TGTGCCAGCAGTTGGGTGGGGAGAGCTGAAGCTTTCTTT.

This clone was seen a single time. This CDR3 reads CASSYPDYGYTF. CDR3 sequence (DNA): TGTGCCAGCAGTTACCCAGACTATGGCTACACCTTC. This chain connects TRBV6-2 or TRBV6-3 to TRBJ1-2; D unclear. The CDR3 runs 12 residues. Germline assignment: CDR1 MNHEY and CDR2 SVGEGT. The V and J ends lost 2 bases and 3 bases respectively, with 4 bases between them.

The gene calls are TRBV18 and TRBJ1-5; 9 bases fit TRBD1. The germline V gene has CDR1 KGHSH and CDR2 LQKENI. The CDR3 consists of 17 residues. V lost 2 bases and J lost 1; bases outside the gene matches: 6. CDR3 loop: CASSPTQGASSNQPQHF. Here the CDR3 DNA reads TGTGCCAGCTCACCAACACAGGGGGCGTCGAGCAATCAGCCCCAGCATTTT.

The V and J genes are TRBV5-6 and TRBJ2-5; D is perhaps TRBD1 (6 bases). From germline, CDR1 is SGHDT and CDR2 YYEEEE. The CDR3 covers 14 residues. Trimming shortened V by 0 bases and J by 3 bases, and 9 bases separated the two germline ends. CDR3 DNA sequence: TGTGCCAGCAGCTTGGTGGCAGGGGAAGAGACCCAGTACTTC. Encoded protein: CASSLVAGEETQYF.

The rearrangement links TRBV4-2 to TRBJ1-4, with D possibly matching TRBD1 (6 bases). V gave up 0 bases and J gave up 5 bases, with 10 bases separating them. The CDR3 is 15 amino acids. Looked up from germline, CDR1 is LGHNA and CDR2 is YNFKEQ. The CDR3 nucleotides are TGTGCCAGCAGCCAAGAATGGGGGCGGAATGAAAAACTGTTTTTT. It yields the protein CASSQEWGRNEKLFF.

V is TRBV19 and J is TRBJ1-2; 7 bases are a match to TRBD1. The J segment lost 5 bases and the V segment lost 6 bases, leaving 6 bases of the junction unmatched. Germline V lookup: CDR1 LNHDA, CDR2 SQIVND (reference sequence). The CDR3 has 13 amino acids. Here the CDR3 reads CASRTGREYGYTF. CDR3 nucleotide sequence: TGTGCCAGTAGGACAGGGAGAGAGTATGGCTACACCTTC.

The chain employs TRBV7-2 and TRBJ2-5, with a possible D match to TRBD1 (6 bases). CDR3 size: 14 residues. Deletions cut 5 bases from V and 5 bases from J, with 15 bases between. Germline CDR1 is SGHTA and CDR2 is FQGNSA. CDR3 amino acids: CASSRDNLGETQYF. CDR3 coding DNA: TGTGCCAGCAGCCGGGACAACCTGGGGGAGACCCAGTACTTC.